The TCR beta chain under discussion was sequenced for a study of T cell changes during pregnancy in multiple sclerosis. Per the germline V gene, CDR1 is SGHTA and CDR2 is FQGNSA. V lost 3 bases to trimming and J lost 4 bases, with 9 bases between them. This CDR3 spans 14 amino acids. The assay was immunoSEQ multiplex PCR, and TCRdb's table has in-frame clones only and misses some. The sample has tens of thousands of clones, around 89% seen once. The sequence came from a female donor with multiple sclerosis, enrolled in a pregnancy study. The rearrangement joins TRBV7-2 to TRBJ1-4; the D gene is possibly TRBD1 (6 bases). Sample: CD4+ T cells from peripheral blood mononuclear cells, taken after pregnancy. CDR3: CASSFRDNNEKLFF. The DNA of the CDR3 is TGTGCCAGCAGCTTCCGGGACAATAATGAAAAACTGTTTTTT.